This TCR beta chain stems from a study of T cells in Graves' hyperthyroidism and ophthalmopathy. RNA transcripts provided the source from which TCR beta CDR3 regions were amplified. First-round RT-PCR of the TCR CDR3 relied on the HTBI primer set. TCRdb passed the multiplex PCR reads through MiXCR, listing each CDR3 protein once. Counted here are about 640,000 distinct CDR3 sequences, 20% occurring once; the ten biggest clones make up about 35%. Germline assignment: CDR1 LNHDA and CDR2 SQIVND (reference sequence). Trimming cost V 1 base and J 8 bases, with 6 bases left between them. This CDR3 is built from 12 residues. This clonotype was detected a few times.

Sequenced input: blood. The rearrangement joins TRBV19 to TRBJ2-1, with D unclear. This sequence was found in a man in his thirties or forties with Graves' ophthalmopathy. In DNA form, the CDR3 reads TGTGCCAGTAGTATAGGGGGTGATGAGCAGTTCTTC. It encodes CASSIGGDEQFF.